The present T cell receptor (beta chain) was sequenced within a study of somatic mutations in T cells in chronic GVHD (TCRdb year 2020). From its cysteine to its phenylalanine, the CDR3 spans 15 amino acids. Here the CDR3 DNA is all that survives: 45 bases in frame from base 1. The germline V gene encodes CDR1 SNHLY and CDR2 FYNNEI. Trimming leaves V shorter by 0 bases and J shorter by 5 bases, with the junction holding 6 bases beyond the gene matches. Genomic DNA was isolated and then used for TCRbeta deep sequencing. The immunoSEQ assay, provided as a commercial service, was used for both TCRbeta CDR3 sequencing and the initial data processing. As for the original processing: Reads were demultiplexed, adapter and primer sequences were removed, similar clones were merged by frequency-ratio clustering, and V, D, J genes were annotated with IMGT. TCRdb retrieved this table from immuneACCESS and kept in-frame rearrangements only. Not all clones are present; in checked studies, unresolved V genes account for under half, and no reason is known for the remainder. V, J and clone size reflect that table, while D and trimming were determined from the DNA. The sample table shows 13,000 or so clones, and roughly three quarters are seen once. Jointly, the top ten make up 32% of the sample.

For sorting, staining was performed with anti-CD3, anti-CD4, anti-CD8 and a Vbeta20 antibody from the IOTest Beta Mark kit on a FACSAria III, and a purity above 98% was achieved. Peripheral blood was collected in sodium heparin tubes and mononuclear cells were isolated by Ficoll-Paque PLUS density gradient centrifugation. Before TCRbeta deep sequencing, the CD4+ Vbeta20+, CD4+ Vbeta20-, and CD8+ T cell fractions were FACS-sorted. A note on this clone: This receptor's antigen is unknown. Qualities for individual bases were not recorded, and no much larger clone is one base off.

The receptor was isolated from a male patient between 45 and 59 years old with chronic graft-versus-host disease. Some T cells may derive from the graft donor when a transplant has been performed. Input material: Vbeta20-negative CD4+ T cells from blood. This specimen's cell subset or site label, interpreted: CD4+ T cells sorted as TCR Vbeta20 negative by flow cytometry. Recombination connected TRBV2 to TRBJ2-5, with 7 junctional bases fitting TRBD2. The CDR3: CASSEALGEGETQYF. At the DNA level, the sequence is TGTGCCAGCAGTGAAGCGCTGGGGGAGGGGGAGACCCAGTACTTC.